These T cell receptor beta chains were read from a single sample in a study of T cells after yellow fever vaccination. TCRdb re-derived calls from the 5' RACE reads in MiXCR, one entry per CDR3 protein. The data show some 390,000 distinct CDR3 sequences, around 6.5% seen once. Specimen: PBMCs, collected 5 days after the yellow fever booster vaccination. All receptors derive from a young man who received the YFV17D yellow fever vaccine. The CDR3 runs from the conserved cysteine through the conserved F or W. The D gene is left open where the match is weak. Clone size is given for some rows only: seen once, a few or many times, or a class if the clone is expanded.

D	length	size	J	V	CDR3	DNA
TRBD1	15	.	TRBJ1-1	TRBV27	CASSLGQFGDTEAFF	TGTGCCAGCAGTCTGGGACAGTTTGGGGACACTGAAGCTTTCTTT
TRBD2	15	few	TRBJ2-7	TRBV7-8	CASSLSLAGVYEQYF	TGTGCCAGCAGCTTAAGTTTAGCGGGAGTTTACGAGCAGTACTTC
.	17	.	TRBJ2-5	TRBV6-2/TRBV6-3	CASSYAVEGGRQETQYF	TGTGCCAGCAGTTACGCCGTCGAGGGAGGCCGACAAGAGACCCAGTACTTC
.	13	few	TRBJ2-7	TRBV6-2/TRBV6-3	CASRLDSTYEQYF	TGTGCCAGCCGACTAGACAGCACCTACGAGCAGTACTTC
.	15	few	TRBJ2-6	TRBV11-2	CASSLIPSGANVLTF	TGTGCCAGCAGCTTAATCCCGTCTGGGGCCAACGTCCTGACTTTC
TRBD2	16	many	TRBJ2-5	TRBV10-2	CASSESGGGRSETQYF	TGCGCCAGCAGTGAGTCAGGTGGCGGGAGGTCAGAGACCCAGTACTTC
.	13	many	TRBJ2-5	TRBV5-6	CASSLGVTETQYF	TGTGCCAGCAGCTTAGGAGTTACAGAGACCCAGTACTTC
TRBD1	18	few	TRBJ2-7	TRBV20-1	CSARWDSPSNIHHYEQYF	TGCAGTGCTAGATGGGACAGTCCCTCCAACATCCACCACTACGAGCAGTACTTC
.	12	.	TRBJ1-6	TRBV28	CASSSNNSPLHF	TGTGCCAGCAGCTCGAATAATTCACCCCTCCACTTT
.	16	.	TRBJ2-3	TRBV5-1	CASSRGGEQYTDTQYF	TGCGCCAGCAGCCGAGGAGGAGAGCAGTACACAGATACGCAGTATTTT
.	15	.	TRBJ1-6	TRBV27	CASSLGYDLNSPLHF	TGTGCCAGCAGTTTGGGTTACGACCTTAATTCACCCCTCCACTTT
.	15	many	TRBJ2-7	TRBV28	CASTRGRGRRYEQYF	TGTGCCAGCACCCGAGGACGAGGACGCCGCTACGAGCAGTACTTC
TRBD1	14	.	TRBJ1-2	TRBV7-9	CASTYGTGGSGYTF	TGTGCCAGCACCTACGGGACAGGGGGCAGTGGCTACACCTTC
.	14	many	TRBJ2-3	TRBV5-6	CASSLYSFGDTQYF	TGTGCCAGCAGCTTGTACAGCTTTGGAGATACGCAGTATTTT
TRBD2	19	many	TRBJ2-1	TRBV7-2	CASSLGQSAGGSLYNEQFF	TGTGCCAGCAGCTTGGGGCAAAGCGCCGGCGGGAGTCTCTACAATGAGCAGTTCTTC
.	13	many	TRBJ2-3	TRBV5-6	CASRSGPTDTQYF	TGTGCCAGCAGGTCCGGACCCACAGATACGCAGTATTTT
.	14	few	TRBJ2-7	TRBV12-3/TRBV12-4	CASSSPGLPREQYF	TGTGCCAGCAGTTCCCCGGGACTCCCCAGGGAGCAGTACTTC
TRBD2	14	.	TRBJ2-2	TRBV20-1	CTCGLAGDTGELFF	TGCACCTGCGGTCTAGCGGGAGACACCGGGGAGCTGTTTTTT
TRBD1	14	.	TRBJ1-4	TRBV7-8	CASSLQGGREKLFF	TGTGCCAGCAGCCTACAGGGGGGGCGTGAAAAACTGTTTTTT
.	15	few	TRBJ2-1	TRBV10-3	CAIYGGESSYNEQFF	TGTGCCATCTATGGGGGAGAGAGCTCCTACAATGAGCAGTTCTTC
TRBD1	14	few	TRBJ2-2	TRBV5-1	CATRDRVGTGELFF	TGCGCCACCAGGGACAGGGTCGGCACCGGGGAGCTGTTTTTT
.	15	.	TRBJ1-5	TRBV7-6	CASSLGAGEGQPQHF	TGTGCCAGCAGCTTGGGGGCAGGGGAGGGTCAGCCCCAGCATTTT
TRBD2	16	many	TRBJ2-5	TRBV10-3	CAISESRLADQETQYF	TGTGCCATCAGTGAGTCCCGGCTAGCGGACCAAGAGACCCAGTACTTC
TRBD2	17	many	TRBJ2-1	TRBV7-3	CASSSGTSGRAYNEQFF	TGTGCCAGCAGCTCTGGGACTAGCGGGAGAGCCTACAATGAGCAGTTCTTC
.	15	few	TRBJ2-7	TRBV5-1	CASSSSAGITYEQYF	TGCGCCAGCAGCTCGTCAGCGGGTATAACCTACGAGCAGTACTTC
.	13	few	TRBJ2-2	TRBV6-6	CASSYDNTGELFF	TGTGCCAGCAGTTATGATAACACCGGGGAGCTGTTTTTT
.	14	many	TRBJ2-5	TRBV7-2	CASSLGGAQETQYF	TGTGCCAGCAGCCTGGGGGGTGCCCAAGAGACCCAGTACTTC
.	17	few	TRBJ2-3	TRBV20-1	CSAVKRGRRLYTDTQYF	TGCAGTGCCGTAAAACGGGGCAGAAGGTTATACACAGATACGCAGTATTTT
.	13	many	TRBJ2-1	TRBV5-1	CASSLGAPNEQFF	TGCGCCAGCAGCTTGGGAGCGCCCAATGAGCAGTTCTTC
.	16	many	TRBJ1-3	TRBV7-2	CASSLAGQGVGNTIYF	TGTGCCAGCAGCTTAGCGGGGCAGGGCGTGGGAAACACCATATATTTT
TRBD1	15	.	TRBJ2-7	TRBV19	CASSITSTGRREQYF	TGTGCCAGTAGTATAACTTCGACAGGGCGTCGCGAGCAGTACTTC
.	11	.	TRBJ1-4	TRBV29-1	CSVALNEKLFF	TGCAGCGTTGCCCTCAATGAAAAACTGTTTTTT
TRBD1	14	.	TRBJ1-2	TRBV4-3	CASSQGTGTGGYTF	TGCGCCAGCAGCCAGGGGACAGGGACGGGTGGCTACACCTTC
TRBD2	17	.	TRBJ2-1	TRBV27	CASSRIAGGGYNSEQFF	TGTGCCAGCAGTAGGATAGCGGGAGGTGGTTACAATAGTGAGCAGTTCTTC
.	15	few	TRBJ1-1	TRBV4-2	CASSPRAGGGAEAFF	TGTGCCAGCAGCCCCCGAGCGGGGGGGGGCGCTGAAGCTTTCTTT
TRBD2	14	.	TRBJ2-1	TRBV28	CASSRGGGHNEQFF	TGTGCCAGCAGTCGGGGCGGGGGACACAATGAGCAGTTCTTC
.	12	many	TRBJ2-2	TRBV7-9	CAPGYATGELFF	TGTGCCCCCGGATATGCAACCGGGGAGCTGTTTTTT
.	12	.	TRBJ1-2	TRBV15	CATSKERVGYTF	TGTGCCACCAGCAAGGAGAGGGTTGGCTACACCTTC